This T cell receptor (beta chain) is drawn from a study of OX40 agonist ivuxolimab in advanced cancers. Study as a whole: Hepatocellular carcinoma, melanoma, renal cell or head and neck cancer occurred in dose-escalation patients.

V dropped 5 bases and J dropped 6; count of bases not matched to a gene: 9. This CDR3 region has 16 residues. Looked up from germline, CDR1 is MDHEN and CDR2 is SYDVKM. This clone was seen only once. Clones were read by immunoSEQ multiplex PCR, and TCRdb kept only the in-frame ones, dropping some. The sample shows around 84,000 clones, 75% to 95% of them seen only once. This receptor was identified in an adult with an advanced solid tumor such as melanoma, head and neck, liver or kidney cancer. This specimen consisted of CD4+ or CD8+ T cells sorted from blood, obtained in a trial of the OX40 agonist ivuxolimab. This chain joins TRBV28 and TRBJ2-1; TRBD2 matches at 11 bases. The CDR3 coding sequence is TGTGCCAGCAGTCCAAATAGCGGGAGGGGTGTCAATGAGCAGTTCTTC. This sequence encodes CASSPNSGRGVNEQFF.